Detailed here is one TCR beta chain. The antigen is undetermined. These data come from a study of T cell responses to AZD1222 COVID-19 vaccine. Looking at the study overall: Second-dose recipients at about 4 or about 12 weeks were treated as one pooled group.

Generated by immunoSEQ multiplex PCR, the TCRdb table keeps only in-frame clones and is missing some. Seen here are about 170,000 clones, over 85% observed once, and the top ten hold over 1.5%. Study-wide findings and caveats: Baseline antibody screening turned up just six seropositive AZD1222 recipients. Donors skewed white British and female; clonal diversity was possibly underestimated. Repertoires were obtained solely post-peak T cell response.

V trimming: 0 bases; J trimming: 2 bases; junction bases outside the gene matches: 9. Germline CDR1 is SGDLS and CDR2 is YYNGEE. The CDR3 length is 17 residues. This sequence joins TRBV9 and TRBJ2-5; 8 bases align to TRBD1. This sequence originates from an adult in good health. The sample consisted of peripheral blood, taken on day 0 of AZD1222 vaccination. As DNA, the CDR3 is TGTGCCAGCAGCGTAGGGAGGTCAGGGGGCCTTCAAGAGACCCAGTACTTC. Protein: CASSVGRSGGLQETQYF.